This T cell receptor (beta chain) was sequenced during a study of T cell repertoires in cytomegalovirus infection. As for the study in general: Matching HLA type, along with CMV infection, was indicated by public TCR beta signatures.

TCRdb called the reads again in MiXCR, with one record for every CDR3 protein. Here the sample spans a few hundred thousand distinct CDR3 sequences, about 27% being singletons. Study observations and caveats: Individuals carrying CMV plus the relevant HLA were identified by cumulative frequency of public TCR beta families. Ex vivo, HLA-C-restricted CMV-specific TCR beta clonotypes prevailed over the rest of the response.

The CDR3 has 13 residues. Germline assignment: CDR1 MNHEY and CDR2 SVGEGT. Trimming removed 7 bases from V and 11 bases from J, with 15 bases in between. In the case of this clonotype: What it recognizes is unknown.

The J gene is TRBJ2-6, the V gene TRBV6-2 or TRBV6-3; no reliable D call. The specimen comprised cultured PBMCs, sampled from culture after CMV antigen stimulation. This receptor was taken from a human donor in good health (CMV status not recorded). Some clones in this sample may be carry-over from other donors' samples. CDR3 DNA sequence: TGTGCCAGCATCGACCAGGCCGCCGACGTCCTGACTTTC. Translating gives CASIDQAADVLTF.